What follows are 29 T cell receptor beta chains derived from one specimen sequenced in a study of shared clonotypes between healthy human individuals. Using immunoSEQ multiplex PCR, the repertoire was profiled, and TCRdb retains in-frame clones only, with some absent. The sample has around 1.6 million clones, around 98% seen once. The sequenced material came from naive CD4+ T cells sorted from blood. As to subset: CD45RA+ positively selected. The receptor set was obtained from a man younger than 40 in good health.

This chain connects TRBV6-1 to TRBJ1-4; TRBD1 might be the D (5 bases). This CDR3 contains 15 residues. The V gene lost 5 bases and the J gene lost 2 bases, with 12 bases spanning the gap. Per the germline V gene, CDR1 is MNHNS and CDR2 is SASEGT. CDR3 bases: TGTGCCAGCAGTCGGTGGCGGGGCACTAATGAAAAACTGTTTTTT. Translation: CASSRWRGTNEKLFF.

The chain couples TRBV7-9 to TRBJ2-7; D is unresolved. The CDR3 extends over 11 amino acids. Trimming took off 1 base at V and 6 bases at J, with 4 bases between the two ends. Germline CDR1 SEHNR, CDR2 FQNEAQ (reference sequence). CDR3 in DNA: TGTGCCAGCAGCTTAGAGGTCGAGCAGTACTTC. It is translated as CASSLEVEQYF. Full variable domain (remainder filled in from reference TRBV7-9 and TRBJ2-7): DTGVSQNPRHKITKRGQNVTFRCDPISEHNRLYWYRQTLGQGPEFLTYFQNEAQLEKSRLLSDRFSAERPKGSFSTLEIQRTEQGDSAMYLCASSLEVEQYFGPGTRLTVT.

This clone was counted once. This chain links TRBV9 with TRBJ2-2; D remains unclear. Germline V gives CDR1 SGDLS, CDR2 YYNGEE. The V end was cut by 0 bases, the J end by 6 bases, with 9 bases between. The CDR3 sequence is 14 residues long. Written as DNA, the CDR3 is TGTGCCAGCAGCGTAGGTGGGGTATCCGGGGAGCTGTTTTTT. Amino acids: CASSVGGVSGELFF.

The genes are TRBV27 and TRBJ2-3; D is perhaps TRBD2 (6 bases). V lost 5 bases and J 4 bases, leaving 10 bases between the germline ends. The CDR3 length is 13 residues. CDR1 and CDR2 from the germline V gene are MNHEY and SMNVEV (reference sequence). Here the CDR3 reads CASSRLEADTQYF. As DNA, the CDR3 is TGTGCCAGCAGTAGACTAGAGGCAGATACGCAGTATTTT.

CDR3 nucleotide sequence: TGTGCCAGCAGCACCCGGGGGGCTAGCGGGAGCGGTAAGACCCAGTACTTC. It encodes CASSTRGASGSGKTQYF. V is TRBV11-2 and J is TRBJ2-5; 10 bases map to TRBD2. CDR3 length: 17 amino acids. V lost 5 bases and J lost 6; bases outside the gene matches: 15. In germline, CDR1 is SGHAT, CDR2 FQNNGV.

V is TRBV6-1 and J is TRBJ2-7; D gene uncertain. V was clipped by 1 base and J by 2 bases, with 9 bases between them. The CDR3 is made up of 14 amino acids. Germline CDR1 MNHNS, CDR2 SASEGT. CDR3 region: CASSEDFRTYEQYF. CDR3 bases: TGTGCCAGCAGTGAAGACTTCAGGACCTACGAGCAGTACTTC.

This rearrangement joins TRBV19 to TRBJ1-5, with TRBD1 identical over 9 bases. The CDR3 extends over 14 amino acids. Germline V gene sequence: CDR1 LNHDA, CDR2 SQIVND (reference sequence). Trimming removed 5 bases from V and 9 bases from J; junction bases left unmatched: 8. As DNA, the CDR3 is TGTGCCAGTAGTGGGACAGGGACCTATTCGCCCCAGCATTTT. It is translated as CASSGTGTYSPQHF.

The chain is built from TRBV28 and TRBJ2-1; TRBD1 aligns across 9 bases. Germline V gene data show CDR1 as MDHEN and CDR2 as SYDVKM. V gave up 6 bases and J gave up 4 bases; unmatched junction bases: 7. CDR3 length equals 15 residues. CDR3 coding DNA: TGTGCCAGCAGGGCACAGGGGGCGTTTTACAATGAGCAGTTCTTC. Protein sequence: CASRAQGAFYNEQFF.

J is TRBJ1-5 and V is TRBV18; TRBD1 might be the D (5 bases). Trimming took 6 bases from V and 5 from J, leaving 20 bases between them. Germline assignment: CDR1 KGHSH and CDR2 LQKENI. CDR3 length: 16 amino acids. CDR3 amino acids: CASSPSGTGGDQPQHF. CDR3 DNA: TGTGCCAGCTCCCCCAGCGGGACCGGGGGGGATCAGCCCCAGCATTTT.

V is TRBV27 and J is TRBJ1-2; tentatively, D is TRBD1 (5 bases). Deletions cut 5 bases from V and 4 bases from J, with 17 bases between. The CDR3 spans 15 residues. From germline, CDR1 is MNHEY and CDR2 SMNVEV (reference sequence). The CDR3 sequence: CASSPNTRGLYGYTF. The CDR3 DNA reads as TGTGCCAGCAGTCCCAATACGCGGGGCCTCTATGGCTACACCTTC.

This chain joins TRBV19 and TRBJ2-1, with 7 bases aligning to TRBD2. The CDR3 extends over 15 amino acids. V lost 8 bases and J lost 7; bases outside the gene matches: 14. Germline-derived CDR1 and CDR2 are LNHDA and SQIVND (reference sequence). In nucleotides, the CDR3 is TGTGCCAGTGCAAACAGTCTAGCGGTTTCGAATGAGCAGTTCTTC. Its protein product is CASANSLAVSNEQFF.

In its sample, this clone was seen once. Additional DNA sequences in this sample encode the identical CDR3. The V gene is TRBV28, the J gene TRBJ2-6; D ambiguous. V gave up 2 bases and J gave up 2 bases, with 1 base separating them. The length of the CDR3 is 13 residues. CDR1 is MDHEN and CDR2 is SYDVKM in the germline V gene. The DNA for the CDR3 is TGTGCCAGCAGTTTAACTGGGGCCAACGTCCTGACTTTC. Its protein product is CASSLTGANVLTF.

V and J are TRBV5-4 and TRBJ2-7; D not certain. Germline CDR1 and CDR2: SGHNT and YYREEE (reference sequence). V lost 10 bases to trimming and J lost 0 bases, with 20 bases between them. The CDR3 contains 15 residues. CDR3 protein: CASRFRTQSSYEQYF. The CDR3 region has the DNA TGTGCCTCCAGGTTCCGGACCCAAAGCTCCTACGAGCAGTACTTC.

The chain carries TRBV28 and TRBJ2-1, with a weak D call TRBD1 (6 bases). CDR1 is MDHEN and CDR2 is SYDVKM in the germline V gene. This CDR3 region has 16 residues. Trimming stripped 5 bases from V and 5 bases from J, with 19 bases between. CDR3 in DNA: TGTGCCAGCAGTACCTCTGACAGGCCACGGGACAATGAGCAGTTCTTC. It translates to CASSTSDRPRDNEQFF.

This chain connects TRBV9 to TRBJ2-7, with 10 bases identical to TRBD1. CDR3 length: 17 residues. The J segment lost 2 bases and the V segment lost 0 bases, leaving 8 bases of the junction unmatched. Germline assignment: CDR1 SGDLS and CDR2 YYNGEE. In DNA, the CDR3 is TGTGCCAGCAGCGTAGGTTTAAGGGGGACAGGGGCCTACGAGCAGTACTTC. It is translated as CASSVGLRGTGAYEQYF.

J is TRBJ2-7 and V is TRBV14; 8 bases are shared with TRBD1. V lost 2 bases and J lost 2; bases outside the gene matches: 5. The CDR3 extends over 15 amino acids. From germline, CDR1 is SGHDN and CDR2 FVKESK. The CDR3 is CASSQWTGTTYEQYF. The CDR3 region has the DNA TGTGCCAGCAGCCAATGGACAGGGACCACCTACGAGCAGTACTTC.

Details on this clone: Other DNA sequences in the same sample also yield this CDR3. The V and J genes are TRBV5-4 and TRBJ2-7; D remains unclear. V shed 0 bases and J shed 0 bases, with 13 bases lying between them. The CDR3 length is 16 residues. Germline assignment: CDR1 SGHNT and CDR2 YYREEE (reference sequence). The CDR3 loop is CASSLDLTQSSYEQYF. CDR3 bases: TGTGCCAGCAGCTTGGACCTTACTCAAAGCTCCTACGAGCAGTACTTC.

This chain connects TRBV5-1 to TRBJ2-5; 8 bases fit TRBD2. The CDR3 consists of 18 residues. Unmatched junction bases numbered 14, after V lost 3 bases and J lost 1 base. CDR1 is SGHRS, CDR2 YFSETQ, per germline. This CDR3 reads CASSSTSLRTSGQETQYF. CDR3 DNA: TGCGCCAGCAGCTCAACCTCACTACGAACTAGCGGCCAAGAGACCCAGTACTTC.

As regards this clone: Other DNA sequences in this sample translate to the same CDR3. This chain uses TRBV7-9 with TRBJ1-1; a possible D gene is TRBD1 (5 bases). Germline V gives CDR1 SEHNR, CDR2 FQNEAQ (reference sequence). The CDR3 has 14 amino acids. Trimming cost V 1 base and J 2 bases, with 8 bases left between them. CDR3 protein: CASSLGQGNTEAFF. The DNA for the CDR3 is TGTGCCAGCAGCTTAGGCCAGGGCAACACTGAAGCTTTCTTT.

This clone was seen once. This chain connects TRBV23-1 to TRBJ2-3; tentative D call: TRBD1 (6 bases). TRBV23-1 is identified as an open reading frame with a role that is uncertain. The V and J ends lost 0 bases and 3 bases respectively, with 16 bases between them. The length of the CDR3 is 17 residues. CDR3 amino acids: CASSQSTGQGGTDTQYF. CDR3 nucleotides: TGCGCCAGCAGTCAATCCACAGGGCAGGGCGGAACAGATACGCAGTATTTT.

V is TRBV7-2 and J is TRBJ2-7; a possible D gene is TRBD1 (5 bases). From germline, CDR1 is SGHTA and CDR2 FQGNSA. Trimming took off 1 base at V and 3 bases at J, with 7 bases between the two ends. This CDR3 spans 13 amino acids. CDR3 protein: CASSLGQIYEQYF. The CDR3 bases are TGTGCCAGCAGCTTAGGACAGATCTACGAGCAGTACTTC. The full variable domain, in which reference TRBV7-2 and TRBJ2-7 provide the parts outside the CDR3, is GAGVSQSPSNKVTEKGKDVELRCDPISGHTALYWYRQSLGQGLEFLIYFQGNSAPDKSGLPSDRFSAERTGGSVSTLTIQRTQQEDSAVYLCASSLGQIYEQYFGPGTRLTVT.

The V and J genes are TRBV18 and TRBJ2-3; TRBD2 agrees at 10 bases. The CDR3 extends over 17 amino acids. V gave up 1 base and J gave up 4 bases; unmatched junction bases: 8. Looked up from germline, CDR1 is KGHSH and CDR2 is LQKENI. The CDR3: CASSPLSLAGVADTQYF. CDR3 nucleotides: TGTGCCAGCTCACCACTCTCGCTAGCGGGAGTAGCAGATACGCAGTATTTT.

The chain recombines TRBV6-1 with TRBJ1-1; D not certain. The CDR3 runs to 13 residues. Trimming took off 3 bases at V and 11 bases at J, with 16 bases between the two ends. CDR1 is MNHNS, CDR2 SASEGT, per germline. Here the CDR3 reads CASSDILRVGAFF. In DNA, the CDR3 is TGTGCCAGCAGTGACATATTGAGGGTCGGGGCTTTCTTT.

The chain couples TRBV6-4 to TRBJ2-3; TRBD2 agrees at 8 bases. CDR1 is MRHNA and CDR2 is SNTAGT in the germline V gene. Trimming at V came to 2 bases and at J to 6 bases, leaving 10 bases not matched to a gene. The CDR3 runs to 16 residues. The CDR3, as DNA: TGTGCCAGCAGTGACGTCTTTAGAGCGGGAGCGGATACGCAGTATTTT. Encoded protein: CASSDVFRAGADTQYF.

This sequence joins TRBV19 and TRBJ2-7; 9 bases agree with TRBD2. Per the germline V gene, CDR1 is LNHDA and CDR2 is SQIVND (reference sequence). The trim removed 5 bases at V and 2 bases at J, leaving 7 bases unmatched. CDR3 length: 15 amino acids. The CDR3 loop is CASSSPSGTTYEQYF. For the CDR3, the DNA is TGTGCCAGTAGTTCCCCTAGCGGGACTACCTACGAGCAGTACTTC.

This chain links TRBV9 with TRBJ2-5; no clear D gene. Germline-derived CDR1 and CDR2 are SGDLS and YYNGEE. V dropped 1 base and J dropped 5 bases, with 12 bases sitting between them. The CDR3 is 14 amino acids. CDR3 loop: CASSVNLLGETQYF. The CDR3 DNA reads TGTGCCAGCAGCGTAAATCTTTTGGGGGAGACCCAGTACTTC.

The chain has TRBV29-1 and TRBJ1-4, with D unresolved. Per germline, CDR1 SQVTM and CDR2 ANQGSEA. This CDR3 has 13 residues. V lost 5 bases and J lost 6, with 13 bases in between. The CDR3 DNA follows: TGCAGCGTTTTAAAGATCGGGGATGAAAAACTGTTTTTT. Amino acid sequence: CSVLKIGDEKLFF.

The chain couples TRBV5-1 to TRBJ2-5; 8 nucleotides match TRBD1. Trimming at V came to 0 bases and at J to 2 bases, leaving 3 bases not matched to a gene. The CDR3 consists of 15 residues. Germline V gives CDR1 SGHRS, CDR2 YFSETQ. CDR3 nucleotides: TGCGCCAGCAGCTTGGCAGACAGGGGTCAAGAGACCCAGTACTTC. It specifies CASSLADRGQETQYF.

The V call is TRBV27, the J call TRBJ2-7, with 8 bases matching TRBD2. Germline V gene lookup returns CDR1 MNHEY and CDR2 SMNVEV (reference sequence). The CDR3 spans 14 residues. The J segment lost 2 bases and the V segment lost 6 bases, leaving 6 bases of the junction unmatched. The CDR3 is CASRRSGSAYEQYF. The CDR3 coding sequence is TGTGCCAGCAGGAGGAGCGGGAGTGCCTACGAGCAGTACTTC.